This T cell receptor (beta chain) emerged from a study of CD8 T cells in ankylosing spondylitis. Quantitative molecular-barcoded 5'-RACE generated the TCR beta libraries. TCRdb itself ran the 5' RACE reads through MiXCR, one entry per CDR3 protein. There are under 250,000 distinct CDR3 sequences in the sample; around 25% occur only once, and around 6.3% lies in the top ten. Study findings and constraints: Disease-associated clonotypes exhibited CD8+ identity and were relatively infrequent in peripheral blood. Before this, some motif variants had been reported in reactive arthritis synovial fluid and blood. Within ankylosing spondylitis blood, a TCR beta motif made up of fewer than ten highly homologous variants appeared to be characteristic.

With respect to this clonotype: As yet, its antigen is unknown.

The origin of this receptor is a male donor with ankylosing spondylitis or in good health (not recorded which). Sequenced input: blood, either unsorted or a sorted T cell fraction (not recorded which).

The CDR3 DNA reads as TGTGCCAGCAGTTACTCGACTGGGGAAGAGACCCAGTACTTC. This gives the protein CASSYSTGEETQYF. This chain links TRBV6-5 with TRBJ2-5; no firm D call. The germline V gene encodes CDR1 MNHEY and CDR2 SVGAGI. V lost 0 bases to trimming and J lost 3 bases, with 8 bases between them. This CDR3 has 14 amino acids.